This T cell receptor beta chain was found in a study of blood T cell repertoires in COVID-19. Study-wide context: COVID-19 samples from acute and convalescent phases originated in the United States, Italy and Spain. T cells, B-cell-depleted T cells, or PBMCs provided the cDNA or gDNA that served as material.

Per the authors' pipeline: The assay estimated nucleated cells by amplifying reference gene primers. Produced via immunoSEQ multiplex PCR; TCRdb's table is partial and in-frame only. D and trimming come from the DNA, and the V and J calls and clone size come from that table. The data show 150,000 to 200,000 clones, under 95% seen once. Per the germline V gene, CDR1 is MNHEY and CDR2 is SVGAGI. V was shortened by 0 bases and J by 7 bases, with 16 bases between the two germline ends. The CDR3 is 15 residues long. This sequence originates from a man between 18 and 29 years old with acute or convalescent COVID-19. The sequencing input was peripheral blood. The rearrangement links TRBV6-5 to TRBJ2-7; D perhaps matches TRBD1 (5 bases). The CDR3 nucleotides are TGTGCCAGCAGTTACTCCGACAGAGGATGGGCGGAGCAGTACTTC. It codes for CASSYSDRGWAEQYF.